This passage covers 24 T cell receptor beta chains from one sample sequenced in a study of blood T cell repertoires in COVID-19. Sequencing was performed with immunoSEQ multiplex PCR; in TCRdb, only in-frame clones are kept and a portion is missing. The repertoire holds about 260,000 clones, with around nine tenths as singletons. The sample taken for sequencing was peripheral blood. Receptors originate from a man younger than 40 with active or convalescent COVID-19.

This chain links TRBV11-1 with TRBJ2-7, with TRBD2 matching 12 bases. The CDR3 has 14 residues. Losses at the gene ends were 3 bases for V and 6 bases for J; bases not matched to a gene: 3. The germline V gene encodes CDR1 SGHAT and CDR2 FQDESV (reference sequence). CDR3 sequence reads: CASSLELAGGEQYF. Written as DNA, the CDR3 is TGTGCCAGCAGCTTGGAACTAGCGGGGGGCGAGCAGTACTTC.

CDR3 sequence reads: CASSLTGGPNNEQYF. CDR3 DNA: TGTGCCAGTAGCCTGACAGGGGGGCCCAACAACGAGCAGTACTTC. This sequence joins TRBV19 and TRBJ2-7, with TRBD1 matching 9 bases. This CDR3 has 15 amino acids. The germline V gene encodes CDR1 LNHDA and CDR2 SQIVND (reference sequence). J gave up 5 bases and V 6 bases, and 11 bases lay outside the gene matches.

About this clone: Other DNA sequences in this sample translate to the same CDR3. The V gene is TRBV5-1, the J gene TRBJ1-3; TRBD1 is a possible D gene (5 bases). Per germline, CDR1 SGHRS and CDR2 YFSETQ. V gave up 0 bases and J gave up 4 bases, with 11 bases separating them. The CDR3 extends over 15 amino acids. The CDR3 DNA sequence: TGCGCCAGCAGCTTGGTGGCGGGGACGGGAAACACCATATATTTT. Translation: CASSLVAGTGNTIYF.

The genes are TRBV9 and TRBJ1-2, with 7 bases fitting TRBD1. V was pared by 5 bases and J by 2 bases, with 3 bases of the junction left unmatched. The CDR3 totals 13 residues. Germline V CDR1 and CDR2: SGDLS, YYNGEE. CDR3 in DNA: TGTGCCAGCAGGCGGGACAGCAACTATGGCTACACCTTC. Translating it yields CASRRDSNYGYTF.

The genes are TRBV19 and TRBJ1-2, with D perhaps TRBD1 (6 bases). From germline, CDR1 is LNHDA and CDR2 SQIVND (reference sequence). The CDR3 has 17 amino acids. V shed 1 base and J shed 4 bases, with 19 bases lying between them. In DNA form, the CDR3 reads TGTGCCAGTAGTATAGTTGGGACACATCTCCCCCTCTATGGCTACACCTTC. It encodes CASSIVGTHLPLYGYTF.

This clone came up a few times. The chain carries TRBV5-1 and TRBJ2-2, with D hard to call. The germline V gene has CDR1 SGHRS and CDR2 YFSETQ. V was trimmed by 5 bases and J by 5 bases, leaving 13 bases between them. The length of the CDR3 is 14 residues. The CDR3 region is CASSHDSGTGELFF. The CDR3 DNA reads TGCGCCAGCAGTCATGATTCCGGGACCGGGGAGCTGTTTTTT.

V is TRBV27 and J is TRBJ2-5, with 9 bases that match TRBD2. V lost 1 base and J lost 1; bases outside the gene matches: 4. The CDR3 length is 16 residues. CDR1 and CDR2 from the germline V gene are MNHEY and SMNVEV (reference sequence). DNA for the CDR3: TGTGCCAGCAGTTTATTTGGCGGGGGGGGCCAAGAGACCCAGTACTTC. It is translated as CASSLFGGGGQETQYF.

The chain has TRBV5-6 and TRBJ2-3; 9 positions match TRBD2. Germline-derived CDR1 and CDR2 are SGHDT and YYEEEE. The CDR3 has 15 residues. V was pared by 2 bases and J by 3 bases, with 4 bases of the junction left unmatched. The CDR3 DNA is TGTGCCAGCAGCTTATCGGGACTAGCTACAGATACGCAGTATTTT. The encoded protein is CASSLSGLATDTQYF.

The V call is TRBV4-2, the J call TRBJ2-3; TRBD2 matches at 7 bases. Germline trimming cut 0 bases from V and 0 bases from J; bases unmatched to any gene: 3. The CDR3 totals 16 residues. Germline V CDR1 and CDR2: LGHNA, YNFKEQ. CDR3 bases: TGTGCCAGCAGCCAAGAGCTAGCGGTGAGCACAGATACGCAGTATTTT. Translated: CASSQELAVSTDTQYF.

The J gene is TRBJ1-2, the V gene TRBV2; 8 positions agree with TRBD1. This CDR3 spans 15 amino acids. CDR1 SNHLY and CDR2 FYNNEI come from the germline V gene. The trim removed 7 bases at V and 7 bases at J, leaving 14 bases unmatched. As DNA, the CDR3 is TGTGCCAGCATCGAAGTCGAAACAGGGGGTGGTGGCTACACCTTC. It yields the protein CASIEVETGGGGYTF.

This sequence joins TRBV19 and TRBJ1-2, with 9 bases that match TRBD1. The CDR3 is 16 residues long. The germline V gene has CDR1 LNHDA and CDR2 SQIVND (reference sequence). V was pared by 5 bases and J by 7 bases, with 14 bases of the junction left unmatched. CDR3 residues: CASSQNPGQGAGGYTF. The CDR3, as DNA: TGTGCCAGTAGTCAGAACCCGGGACAGGGCGCGGGTGGCTACACCTTC.

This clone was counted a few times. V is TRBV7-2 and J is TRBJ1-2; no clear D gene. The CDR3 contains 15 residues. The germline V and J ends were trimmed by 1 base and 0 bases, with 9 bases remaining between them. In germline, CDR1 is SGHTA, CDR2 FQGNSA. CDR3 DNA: TGTGCCAGCAGCTTAGTTACGAACTCTAACTATGGCTACACCTTC. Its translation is CASSLVTNSNYGYTF.

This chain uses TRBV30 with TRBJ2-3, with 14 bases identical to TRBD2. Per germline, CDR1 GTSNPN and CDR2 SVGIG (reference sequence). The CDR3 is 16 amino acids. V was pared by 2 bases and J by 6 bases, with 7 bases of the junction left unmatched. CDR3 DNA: TGTGCCTGGAGTATGACTAGCGGGGGGGCCGGGGATACGCAGTATTTT. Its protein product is CAWSMTSGGAGDTQYF.

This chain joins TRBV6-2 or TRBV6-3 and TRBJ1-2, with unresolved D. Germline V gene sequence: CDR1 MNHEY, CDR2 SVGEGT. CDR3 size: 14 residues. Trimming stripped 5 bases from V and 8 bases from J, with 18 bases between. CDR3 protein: CASSTAQAYSGYTF. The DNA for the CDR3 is TGTGCCAGCAGTACGGCGCAGGCCTACTCCGGCTACACCTTC.

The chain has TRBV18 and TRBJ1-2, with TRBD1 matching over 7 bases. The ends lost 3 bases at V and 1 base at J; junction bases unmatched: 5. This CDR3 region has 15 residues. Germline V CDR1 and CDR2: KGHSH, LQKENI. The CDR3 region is CASSPLDRVNYGYTF. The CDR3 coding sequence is TGTGCCAGCTCACCTCTCGACAGGGTTAACTATGGCTACACCTTC.

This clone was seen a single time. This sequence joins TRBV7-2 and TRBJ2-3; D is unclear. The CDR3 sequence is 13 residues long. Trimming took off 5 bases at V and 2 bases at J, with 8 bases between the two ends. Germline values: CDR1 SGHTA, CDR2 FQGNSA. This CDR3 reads CASSLPPTDTQYF. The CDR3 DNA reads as TGTGCCAGCAGCCTACCGCCCACAGATACGCAGTATTTT. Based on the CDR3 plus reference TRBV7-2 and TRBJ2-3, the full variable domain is GAGVSQSPSNKVTEKGKDVELRCDPISGHTALYWYRQSLGQGLEFLIYFQGNSAPDKSGLPSDRFSAERTGGSVSTLTIQRTQQEDSAVYLCASSLPPTDTQYFGPGTRLTVL.

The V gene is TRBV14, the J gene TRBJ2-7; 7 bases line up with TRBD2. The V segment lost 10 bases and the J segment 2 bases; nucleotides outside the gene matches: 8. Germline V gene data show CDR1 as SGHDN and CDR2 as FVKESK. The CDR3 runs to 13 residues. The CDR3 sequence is CATITSATYEQYF. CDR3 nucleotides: TGTGCCACCATTACTAGCGCCACCTACGAGCAGTACTTC.

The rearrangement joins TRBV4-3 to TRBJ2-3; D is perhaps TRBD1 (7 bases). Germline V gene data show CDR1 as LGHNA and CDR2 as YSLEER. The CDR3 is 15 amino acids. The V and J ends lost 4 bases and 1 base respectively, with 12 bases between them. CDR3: CASSPARGGTDTQYF. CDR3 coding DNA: TGCGCCAGCAGCCCTGCCAGGGGGGGCACAGATACGCAGTATTTT.

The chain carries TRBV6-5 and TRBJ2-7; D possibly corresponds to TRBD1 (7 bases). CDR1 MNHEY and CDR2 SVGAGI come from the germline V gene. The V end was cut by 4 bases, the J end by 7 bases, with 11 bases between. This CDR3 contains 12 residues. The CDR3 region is CASSWRGREQYF. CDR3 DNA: TGTGCCAGCAGTTGGAGGGGGCGTGAGCAGTACTTC.

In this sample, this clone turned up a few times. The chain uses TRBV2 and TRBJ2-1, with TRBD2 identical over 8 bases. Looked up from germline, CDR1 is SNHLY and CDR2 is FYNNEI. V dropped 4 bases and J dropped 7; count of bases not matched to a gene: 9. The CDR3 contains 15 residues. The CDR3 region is CASSGTSLGGNEQFF. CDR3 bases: TGTGCCAGCAGTGGGACTAGCCTAGGTGGGAATGAGCAGTTCTTC.

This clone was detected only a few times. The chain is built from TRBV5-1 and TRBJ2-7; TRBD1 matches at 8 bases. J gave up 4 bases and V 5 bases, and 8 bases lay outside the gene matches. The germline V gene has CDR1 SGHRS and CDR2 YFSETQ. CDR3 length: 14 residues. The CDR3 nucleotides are TGCGCCAGCAGACATGGGACAGGCGGGTACGAGCAGTACTTC. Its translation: CASRHGTGGYEQYF.

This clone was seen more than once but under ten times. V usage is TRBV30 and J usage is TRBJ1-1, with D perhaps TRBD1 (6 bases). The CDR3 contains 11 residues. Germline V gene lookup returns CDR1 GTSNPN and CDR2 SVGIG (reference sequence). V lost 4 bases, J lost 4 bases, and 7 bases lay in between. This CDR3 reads CAWIRGTEAFF. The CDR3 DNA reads TGTGCCTGGATCAGGGGCACTGAAGCTTTCTTT.

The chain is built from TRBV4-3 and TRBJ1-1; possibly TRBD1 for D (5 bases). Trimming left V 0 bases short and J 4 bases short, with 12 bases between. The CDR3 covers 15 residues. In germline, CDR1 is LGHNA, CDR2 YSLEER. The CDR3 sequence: CASSQDLSGPTEAFF. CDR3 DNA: TGCGCCAGCAGCCAAGATTTATCAGGGCCCACTGAAGCTTTCTTT.

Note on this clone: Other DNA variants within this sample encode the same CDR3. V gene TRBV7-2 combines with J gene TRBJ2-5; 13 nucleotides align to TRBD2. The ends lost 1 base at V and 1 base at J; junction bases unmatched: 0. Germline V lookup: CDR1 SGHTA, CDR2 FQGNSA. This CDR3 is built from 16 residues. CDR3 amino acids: CASSLGLAGGQETQYF. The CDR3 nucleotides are TGTGCCAGCAGCTTAGGACTAGCGGGGGGCCAAGAGACCCAGTACTTC. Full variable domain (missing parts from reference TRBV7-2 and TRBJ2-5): GAGVSQSPSNKVTEKGKDVELRCDPISGHTALYWYRQSLGQGLEFLIYFQGNSAPDKSGLPSDRFSAERTGGSVSTLTIQRTQQEDSAVYLCASSLGLAGGQETQYFGPGTRLLVL.